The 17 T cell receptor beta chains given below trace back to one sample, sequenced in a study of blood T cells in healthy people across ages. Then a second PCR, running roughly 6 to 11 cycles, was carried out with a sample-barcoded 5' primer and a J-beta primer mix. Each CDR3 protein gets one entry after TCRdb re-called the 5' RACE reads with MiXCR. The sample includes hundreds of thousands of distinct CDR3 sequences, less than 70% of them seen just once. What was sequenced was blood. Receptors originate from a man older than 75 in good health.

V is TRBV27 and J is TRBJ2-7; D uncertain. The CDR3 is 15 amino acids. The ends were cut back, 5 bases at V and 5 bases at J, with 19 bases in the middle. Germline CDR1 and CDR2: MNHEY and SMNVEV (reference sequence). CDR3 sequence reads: CASSPLAAPYDEQYF. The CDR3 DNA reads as TGTGCCAGCAGTCCCTTGGCCGCCCCCTACGACGAGCAGTACTTC.

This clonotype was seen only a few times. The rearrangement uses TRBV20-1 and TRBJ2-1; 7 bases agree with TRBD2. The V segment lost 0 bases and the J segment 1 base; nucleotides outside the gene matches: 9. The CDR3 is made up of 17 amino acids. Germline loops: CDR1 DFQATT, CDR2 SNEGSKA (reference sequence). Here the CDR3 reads CSARDWAGLGSYNEQFF. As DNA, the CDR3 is TGCAGTGCTAGAGATTGGGCCGGACTAGGGTCCTACAATGAGCAGTTCTTC.

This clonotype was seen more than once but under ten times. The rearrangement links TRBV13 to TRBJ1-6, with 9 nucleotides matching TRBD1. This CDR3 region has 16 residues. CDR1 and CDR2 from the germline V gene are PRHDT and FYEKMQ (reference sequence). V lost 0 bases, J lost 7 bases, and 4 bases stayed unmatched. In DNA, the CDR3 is TGTGCCAGCAGCTTAGGACAGGGGGCCGCGAATTCACCCCTCCACTTT. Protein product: CASSLGQGAANSPLHF.

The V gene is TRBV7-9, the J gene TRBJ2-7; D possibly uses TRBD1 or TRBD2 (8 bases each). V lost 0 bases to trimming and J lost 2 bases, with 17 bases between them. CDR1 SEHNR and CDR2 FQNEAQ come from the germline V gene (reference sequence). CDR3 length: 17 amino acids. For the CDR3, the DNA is TGTGCCAGCAGCTTAGCCAACGGGAGGGACAGGACCTACGAGCAGTACTTC. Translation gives CASSLANGRDRTYEQYF. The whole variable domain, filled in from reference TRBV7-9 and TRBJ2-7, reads DTGVSQNPRHKITKRGQNVTFRCDPISEHNRLYWYRQTLGQGPEFLTYFQNEAQLEKSRLLSDRFSAERPKGSFSTLEIQRTEQGDSAMYLCASSLANGRDRTYEQYFGPGTRLTVT.

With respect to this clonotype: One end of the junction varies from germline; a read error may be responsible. This chain's CDR3 is CAGSFSRVTDTQYF. CDR3 coding DNA: TGTGCCGGCAGTTTCAGCAGGGTAACAGATACGCAGTATTTT. The chain recombines TRBV12-3 or TRBV12-4 with TRBJ2-3, with TRBD1 as a possible D gene (5 bases). This CDR3 comprises 14 residues.

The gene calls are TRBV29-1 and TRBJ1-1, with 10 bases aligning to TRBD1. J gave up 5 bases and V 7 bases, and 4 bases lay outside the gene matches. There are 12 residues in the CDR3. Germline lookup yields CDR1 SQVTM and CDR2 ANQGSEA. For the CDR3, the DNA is TGCAGCGCAGAGGGACAGGGGACTGAAGCTTTCTTT. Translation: CSAEGQGTEAFF.

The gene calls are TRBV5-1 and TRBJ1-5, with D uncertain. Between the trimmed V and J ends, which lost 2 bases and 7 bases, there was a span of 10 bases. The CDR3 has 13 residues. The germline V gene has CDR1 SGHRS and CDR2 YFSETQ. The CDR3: CASSFEGSQPQHF. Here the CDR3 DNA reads TGCGCCAGCAGCTTTGAAGGAAGCCAGCCCCAGCATTTT. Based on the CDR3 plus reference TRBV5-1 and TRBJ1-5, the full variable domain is KAGVTQTPRYLIKTRGQQVTLSCSPISGHRSVSWYQQTPGQGLQFLFEYFSETQRNKGNFPGRFSGRQFSNSRSEMNVSTLELGDSALYLCASSFEGSQPQHFGDGTRLSIL.

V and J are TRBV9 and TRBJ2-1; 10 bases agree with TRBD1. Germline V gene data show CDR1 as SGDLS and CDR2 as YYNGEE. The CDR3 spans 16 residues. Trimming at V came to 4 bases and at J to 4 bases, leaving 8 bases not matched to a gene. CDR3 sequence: CASSLTGTGEYNEQFF. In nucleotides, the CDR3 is TGTGCCAGCAGCCTGACAGGGACAGGGGAGTACAATGAGCAGTTCTTC.

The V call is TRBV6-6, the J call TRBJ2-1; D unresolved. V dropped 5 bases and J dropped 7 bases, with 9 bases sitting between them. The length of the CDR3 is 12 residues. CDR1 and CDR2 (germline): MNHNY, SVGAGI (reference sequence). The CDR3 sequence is CASSAPTNEQFF. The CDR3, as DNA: TGTGCCAGCAGTGCCCCGACGAATGAGCAGTTCTTC.

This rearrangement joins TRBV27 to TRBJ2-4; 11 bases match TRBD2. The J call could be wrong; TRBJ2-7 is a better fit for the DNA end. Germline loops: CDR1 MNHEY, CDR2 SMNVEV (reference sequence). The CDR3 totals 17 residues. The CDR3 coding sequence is TGTGCCAGCAGTTCCAGGGGGCCTAGCGGGAGGTCCTACGAGCAGTACTTC. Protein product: CASSSRGPSGRSYEQYF.

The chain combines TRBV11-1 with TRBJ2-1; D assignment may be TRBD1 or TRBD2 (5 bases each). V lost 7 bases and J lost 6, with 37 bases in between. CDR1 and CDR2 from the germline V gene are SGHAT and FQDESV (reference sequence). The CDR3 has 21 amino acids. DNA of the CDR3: TGTGCCAGCACCCTAAAAGAGGGGTCCGGACAACTACATCCCTGGGGCAATGAGCAGTTCTTC. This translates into CASTLKEGSGQLHPWGNEQFF.

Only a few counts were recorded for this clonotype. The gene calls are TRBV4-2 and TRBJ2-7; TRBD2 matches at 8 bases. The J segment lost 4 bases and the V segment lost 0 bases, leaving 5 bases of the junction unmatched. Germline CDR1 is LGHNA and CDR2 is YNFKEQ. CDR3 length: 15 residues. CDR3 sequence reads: CASSQELAGFYEQYF. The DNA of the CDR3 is TGTGCCAGCAGCCAAGAGTTAGCGGGGTTTTACGAGCAGTACTTC.

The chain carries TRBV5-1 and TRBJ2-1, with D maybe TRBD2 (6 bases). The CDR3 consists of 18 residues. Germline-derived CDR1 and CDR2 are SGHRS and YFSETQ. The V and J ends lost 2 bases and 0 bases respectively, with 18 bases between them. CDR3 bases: TGCGCCAGCAGCTTACGTGGCGGGACGCCAGGCTCCTACAATGAGCAGTTCTTC. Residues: CASSLRGGTPGSYNEQFF.

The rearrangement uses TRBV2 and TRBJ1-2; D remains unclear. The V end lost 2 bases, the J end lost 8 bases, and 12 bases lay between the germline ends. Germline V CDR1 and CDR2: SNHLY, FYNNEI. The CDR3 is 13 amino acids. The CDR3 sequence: CASSESHGVGYTF. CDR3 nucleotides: TGTGCCAGCAGTGAATCCCACGGGGTCGGCTACACCTTC.

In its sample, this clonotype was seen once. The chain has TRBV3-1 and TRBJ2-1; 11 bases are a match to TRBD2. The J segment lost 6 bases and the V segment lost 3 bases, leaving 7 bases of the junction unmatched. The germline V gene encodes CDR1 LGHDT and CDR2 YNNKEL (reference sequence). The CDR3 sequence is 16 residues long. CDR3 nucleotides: TGTGCCAGCAGCCATTCTAGCGGGAGGTCGGTCAATGAGCAGTTCTTC. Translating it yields CASSHSSGRSVNEQFF.

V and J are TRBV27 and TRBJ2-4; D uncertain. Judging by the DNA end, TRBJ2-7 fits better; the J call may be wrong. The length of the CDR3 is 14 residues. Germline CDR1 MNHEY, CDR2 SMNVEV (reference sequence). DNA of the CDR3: TGTGCCAGCAGTCTAGATCTGGGGTGGGGCGAGCAGTACTTC. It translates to CASSLDLGWGEQYF.

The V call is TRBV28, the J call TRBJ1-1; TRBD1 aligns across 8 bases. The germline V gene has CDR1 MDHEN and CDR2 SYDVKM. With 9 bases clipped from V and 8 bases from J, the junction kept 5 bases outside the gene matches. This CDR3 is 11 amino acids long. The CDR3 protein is CARIQGAEAFF. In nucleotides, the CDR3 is TGTGCCAGGATTCAGGGGGCGGAAGCTTTCTTT.